These 8 T cell receptor beta chains came from one sample sequenced in a study of patients and donors after allogeneic stem cell transplantation. MiXCR, applied by TCRdb to the RT-PCR reads, yields one record per CDR3 protein. This sample carries about 400,000 distinct CDR3 sequences, approximately 16% of them seen once, and the ten largest clones take 7% to 7.5%. Sequenced: blood, either unsorted or a sorted T cell fraction (not recorded which). The receptors were gathered from a human donor who was either an allogeneic HSCT recipient or a stem cell or donor lymphocyte infusion donor (not recorded which). It is not recorded whose cells these are; they may come from a transplant donor.

This clonotype has ten or more counts. The chain uses TRBV6-6 and TRBJ2-2; unclear D gene. The ends were cut back, 2 bases at V and 6 bases at J, with 7 bases in the middle. Germline loops: CDR1 MNHNY, CDR2 SVGAGI (reference sequence). The CDR3 has 13 amino acids. CDR3 in amino acids: CASSYGGAGELFF. CDR3 DNA sequence: TGTGCCAGCAGTTACGGCGGAGCCGGGGAGCTGTTTTTT.

This clonotype was counted only a few times. V gene TRBV20-1 combines with J gene TRBJ2-5; TRBD1 matches at 7 bases. CDR1 DFQATT and CDR2 SNEGSKA come from the germline V gene (reference sequence). J gave up 3 bases and V 3 bases, and 7 bases lay outside the gene matches. This CDR3 region has 14 residues. DNA of the CDR3: TGCAGTGCTAGTCTAGTTCAGGGGGAAGAGACCCAGTACTTC. This encodes CSASLVQGEETQYF.

In this sample, this clonotype turned up a few times. The chain joins TRBV20-1 to TRBJ2-1, with D tentatively TRBD2 (6 bases). The CDR3 contains 17 residues. CDR1 and CDR2 (germline): DFQATT, SNEGSKA (reference sequence). Deletions cut 0 bases from V and 0 bases from J, with 15 bases between. The DNA for the CDR3 is TGCAGTGCTAGAGACAGCGGGCCCTCAAGCTCCTACAATGAGCAGTTCTTC. It specifies CSARDSGPSSSYNEQFF.

The chain carries TRBV20-1 and TRBJ1-2; no firm D call. With 0 bases removed from V and 6 bases from J, the gap between germline ends came to 14 bases. Germline loops: CDR1 DFQATT, CDR2 SNEGSKA (reference sequence). CDR3 length: 14 amino acids. In nucleotides, the CDR3 is TGCAGTGCTAGAGAAGCCGGGCTAGAGGATGGCTACACCTTC. It is translated as CSAREAGLEDGYTF.

V is TRBV25-1 and J is TRBJ2-1; 10 bases line up with TRBD2. The CDR3 covers 11 residues. After removal of 6 bases from V and 12 bases from J, the junction contained 2 bases not matched to a gene. The germline V gene has CDR1 MGHDK and CDR2 SYGVNS. CDR3 nucleotide sequence: TGTGCCAGCAGCTTAGCGGGGGGGCAGTTCTTC. Amino acids: CASSLAGGQFF.

This clonotype was picked up many times. This chain uses TRBV5-1 with TRBJ2-1; TRBD2 agrees at 12 bases. The V segment lost 2 bases and the J segment 3 bases; nucleotides outside the gene matches: 6. This CDR3 has 17 residues. From germline, CDR1 is SGHRS and CDR2 YFSETQ. In nucleotides, the CDR3 is TGCGCCAGCAGCTTACCGACTAGCGGGAGCCTCTACAATGAGCAGTTCTTC. Translation gives CASSLPTSGSLYNEQFF.

J is TRBJ1-5 and V is TRBV7-9, with D tentatively TRBD1 (6 bases). The germline V gene encodes CDR1 SEHNR and CDR2 FQNEAQ (reference sequence). Trimming stripped 0 bases from V and 3 bases from J, with 12 bases between. This CDR3 contains 16 residues. CDR3 sequence reads: CASSLAGGVINQPQHF. The CDR3 coding sequence is TGTGCCAGCAGCTTAGCGGGGGGCGTAATCAATCAGCCCCAGCATTTT.

This clonotype was picked up many times. V gene TRBV27 combines with J gene TRBJ2-5, with 10 bases lining up with TRBD2. V shed 5 bases and J 2 bases; nucleotides not matched to a gene: 2. The CDR3 runs to 14 residues. Germline V CDR1 and CDR2: MNHEY, SMNVEV (reference sequence). The DNA of the CDR3 is TGTGCCAGCAGTCTACTAGCGGGACAAGAGACCCAGTACTTC. Translating it yields CASSLLAGQETQYF.